The subject of this entry is one TCR beta chain. Deletions cut 4 bases from V and 4 bases from J, with 15 bases between. The CDR3 consists of 14 residues. CDR1 SGHNT and CDR2 YYREEE come from the germline V gene (reference sequence). Using immunoSEQ multiplex PCR, the repertoire was profiled, and TCRdb retains in-frame clones only, with some absent. This sample carries hundreds of thousands of clones, around 95% of them seen once, and the ten largest clones take 0.095% to 0.14%. The data derive from a study of shared clonotypes between healthy human individuals. Naive CD8 cells lacked CD45RO and underwent positive selection for CCR7, leaving out terminally differentiated effector memory CD45RA+ cells.

The source material was naive CD8+ T cells sorted from blood. The sequence was collected from a woman in her thirties in good health. The gene calls are TRBV5-4 and TRBJ2-7, with D possibly being TRBD2 (6 bases). The DNA of the CDR3 is TGTGCCAGCAGCCCCGGTTCCGGAGGGTACGAGCAGTACTTC. Its protein is CASSPGSGGYEQYF. The full variable domain, completed using reference TRBV5-4 and TRBJ2-7, is ETGVTQSPTHLIKTRGQQVTLRCSSQSGHNTVSWYQQALGQGPQFIFQYYREEENGRGNFPPRFSGLQFPNYSSELNVNALELDDSALYLCASSPGSGGYEQYFGPGTRLTVT.